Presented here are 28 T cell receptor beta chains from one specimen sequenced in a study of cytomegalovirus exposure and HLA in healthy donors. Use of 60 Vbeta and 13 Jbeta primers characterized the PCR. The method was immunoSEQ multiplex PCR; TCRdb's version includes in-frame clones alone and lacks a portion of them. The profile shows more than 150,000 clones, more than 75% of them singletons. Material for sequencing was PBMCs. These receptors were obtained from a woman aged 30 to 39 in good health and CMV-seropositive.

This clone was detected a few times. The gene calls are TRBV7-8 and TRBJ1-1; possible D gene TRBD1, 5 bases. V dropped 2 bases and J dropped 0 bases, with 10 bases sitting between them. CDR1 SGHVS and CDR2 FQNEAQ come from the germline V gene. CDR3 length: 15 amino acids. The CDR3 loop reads CASSLTGGLNTEAFF. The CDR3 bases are TGTGCCAGCAGCTTAACCGGGGGGTTGAACACTGAAGCTTTCTTT. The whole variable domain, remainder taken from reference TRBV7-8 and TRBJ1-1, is GAGVSQSPRYKVAKRGQDVALRCDPISGHVSLFWYQQALGQGPEFLTYFQNEAQLDKSGLPSDRFFAERPEGSVSTLKIQRTQQEDSAVYLCASSLTGGLNTEAFFGQGTRLTVV.

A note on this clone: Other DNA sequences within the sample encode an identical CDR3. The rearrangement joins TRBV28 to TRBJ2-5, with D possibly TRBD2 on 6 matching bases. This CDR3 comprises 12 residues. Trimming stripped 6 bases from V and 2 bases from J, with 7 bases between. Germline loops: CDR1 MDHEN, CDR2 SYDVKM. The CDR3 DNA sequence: TGTGCCAGCAGCCGGGGGCAAGAGACCCAGTACTTC. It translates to CASSRGQETQYF.

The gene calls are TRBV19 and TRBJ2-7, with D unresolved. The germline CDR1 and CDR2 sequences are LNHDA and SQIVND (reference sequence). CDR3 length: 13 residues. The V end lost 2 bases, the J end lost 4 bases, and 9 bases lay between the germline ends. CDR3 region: CASSITATYEQYF. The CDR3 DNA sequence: TGTGCCAGTAGTATAACGGCGACTTACGAGCAGTACTTC.

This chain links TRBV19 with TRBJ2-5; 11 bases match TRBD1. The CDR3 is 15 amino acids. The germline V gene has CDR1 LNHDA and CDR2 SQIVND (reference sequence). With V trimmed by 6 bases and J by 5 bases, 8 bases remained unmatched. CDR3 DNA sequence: TGTGCCAGTAGCAAGGACAGGGGGCTGTCGGAGACCCAGTACTTC. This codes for CASSKDRGLSETQYF.

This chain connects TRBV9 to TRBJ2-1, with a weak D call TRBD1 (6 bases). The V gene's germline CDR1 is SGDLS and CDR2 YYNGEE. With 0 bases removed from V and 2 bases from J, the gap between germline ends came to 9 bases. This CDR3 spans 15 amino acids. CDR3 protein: CASSVEDRTYNEQFF. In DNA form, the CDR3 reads TGTGCCAGCAGCGTAGAGGACAGAACCTACAATGAGCAGTTCTTC.

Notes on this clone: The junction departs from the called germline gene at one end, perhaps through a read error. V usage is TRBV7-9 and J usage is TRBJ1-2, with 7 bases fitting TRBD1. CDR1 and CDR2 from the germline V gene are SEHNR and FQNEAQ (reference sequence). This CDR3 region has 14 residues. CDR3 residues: CSSTLTGSNYGYTF. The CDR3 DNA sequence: TGTTCCAGCACCCTGACAGGGAGCAACTATGGCTACACCTTC.

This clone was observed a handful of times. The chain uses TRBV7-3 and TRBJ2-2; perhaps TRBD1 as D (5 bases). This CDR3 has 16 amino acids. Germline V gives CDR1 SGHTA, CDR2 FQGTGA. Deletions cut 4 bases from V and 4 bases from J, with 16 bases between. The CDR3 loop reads CASSSKLGQGTGELFF. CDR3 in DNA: TGTGCCAGCAGCTCCAAATTGGGGCAGGGCACCGGGGAGCTGTTTTTT.

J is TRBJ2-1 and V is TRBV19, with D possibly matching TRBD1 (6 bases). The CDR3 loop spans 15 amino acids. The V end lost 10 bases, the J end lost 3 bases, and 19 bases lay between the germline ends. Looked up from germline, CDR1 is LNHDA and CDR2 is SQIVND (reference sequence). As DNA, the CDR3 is TGTGCCACCACGCCGCAGGGGCACCTCTACAATGAGCAGTTCTTC. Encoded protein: CATTPQGHLYNEQFF.

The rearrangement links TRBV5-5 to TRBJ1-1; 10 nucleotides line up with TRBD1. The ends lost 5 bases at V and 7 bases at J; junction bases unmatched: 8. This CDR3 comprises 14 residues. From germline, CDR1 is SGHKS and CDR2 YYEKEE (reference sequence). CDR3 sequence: CASRSTGGPLEAFF. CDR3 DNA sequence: TGTGCCAGCAGATCGACAGGGGGCCCCCTTGAAGCTTTCTTT.

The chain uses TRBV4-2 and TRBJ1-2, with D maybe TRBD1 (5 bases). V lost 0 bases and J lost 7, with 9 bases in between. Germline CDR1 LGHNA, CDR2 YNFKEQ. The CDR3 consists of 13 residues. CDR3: CASSQDIGGGYTF. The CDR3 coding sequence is TGTGCCAGCAGCCAAGATATCGGGGGTGGCTACACCTTC.

In DNA form, the CDR3 reads TGTGCCAGCAGCTTAGTGAGCCATGAGCAGTTCTTC. Translation: CASSLVSHEQFF. The genes are TRBV11-2 and TRBJ2-1; D is undetermined. The CDR3 extends over 12 amino acids. From germline, CDR1 is SGHAT and CDR2 FQNNGV. The V end lost 1 base, the J end lost 8 bases, and 6 bases lay between the germline ends.

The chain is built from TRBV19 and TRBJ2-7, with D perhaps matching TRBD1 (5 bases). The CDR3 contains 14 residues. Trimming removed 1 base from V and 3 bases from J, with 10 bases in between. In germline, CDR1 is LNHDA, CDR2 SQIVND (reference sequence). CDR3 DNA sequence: TGTGCCAGTAGTATAGGTTCAGGGAACTACGAGCAGTACTTC. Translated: CASSIGSGNYEQYF. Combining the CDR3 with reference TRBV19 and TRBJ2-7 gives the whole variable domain DGGITQSPKYLFRKEGQNVTLSCEQNLNHDAMYWYRQDPGQGLRLIYYSQIVNDFQKGDIAEGYSVSREKKESFPLTVTSAQKNPTAFYLCASSIGSGNYEQYFGPGTRLTVT.

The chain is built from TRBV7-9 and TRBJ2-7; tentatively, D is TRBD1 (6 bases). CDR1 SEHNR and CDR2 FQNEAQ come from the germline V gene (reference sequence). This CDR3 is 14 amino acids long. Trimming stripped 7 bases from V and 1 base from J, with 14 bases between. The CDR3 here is CASTLFQGSYEQYF. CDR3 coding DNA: TGTGCCAGCACCCTCTTCCAGGGGTCCTACGAGCAGTACTTC. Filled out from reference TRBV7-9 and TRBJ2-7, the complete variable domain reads DTGVSQNPRHKITKRGQNVTFRCDPISEHNRLYWYRQTLGQGPEFLTYFQNEAQLEKSRLLSDRFSAERPKGSFSTLEIQRTEQGDSAMYLCASTLFQGSYEQYFGPGTRLTVT.

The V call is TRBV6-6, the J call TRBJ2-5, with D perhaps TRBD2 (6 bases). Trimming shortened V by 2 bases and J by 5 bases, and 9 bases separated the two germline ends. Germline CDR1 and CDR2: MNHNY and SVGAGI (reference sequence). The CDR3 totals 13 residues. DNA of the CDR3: TGTGCCAGCAGTTACGCGGGGTATGAGACCCAGTACTTC. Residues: CASSYAGYETQYF.

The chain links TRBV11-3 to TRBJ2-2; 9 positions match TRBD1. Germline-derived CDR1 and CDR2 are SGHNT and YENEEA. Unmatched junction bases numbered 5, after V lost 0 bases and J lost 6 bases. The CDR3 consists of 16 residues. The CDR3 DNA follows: TGTGCCAGCAGCTTAGACGGGACAGGGAGGGCCGGGGAGCTGTTTTTT. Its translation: CASSLDGTGRAGELFF.

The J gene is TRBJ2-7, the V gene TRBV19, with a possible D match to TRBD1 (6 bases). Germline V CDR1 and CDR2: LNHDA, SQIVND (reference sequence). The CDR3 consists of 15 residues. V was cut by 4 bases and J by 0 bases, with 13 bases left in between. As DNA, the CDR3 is TGTGCCAGTAGTAGACAGGCTTTTAGCTCCTACGAGCAGTACTTC. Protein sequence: CASSRQAFSSYEQYF.

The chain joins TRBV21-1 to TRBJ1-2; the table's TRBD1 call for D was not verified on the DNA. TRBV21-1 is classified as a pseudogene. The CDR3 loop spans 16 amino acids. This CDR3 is CASSNTGQGVNYGYTF. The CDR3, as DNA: TGTGCCAGCAGCAACACGGGACAGGGGGTAAACTATGGCTACACCTTC.

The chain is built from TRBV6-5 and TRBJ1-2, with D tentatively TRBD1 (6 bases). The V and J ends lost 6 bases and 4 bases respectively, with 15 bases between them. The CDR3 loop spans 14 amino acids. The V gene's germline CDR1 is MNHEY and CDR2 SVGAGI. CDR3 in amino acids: CASSAAGASYGYTF. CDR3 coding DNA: TGTGCCAGCAGCGCCGCAGGGGCGAGCTATGGCTACACCTTC.

DNA for the CDR3: TGTGCCAGCAGCGTCCGCAGCGGGGGGTCCTACAATGAGCAGTTCTTC. It specifies CASSVRSGGSYNEQFF. The chain links TRBV9 to TRBJ2-1, with 9 positions matching TRBD2. The ends lost 2 bases at V and 1 base at J; junction bases unmatched: 4. The germline V gene has CDR1 SGDLS and CDR2 YYNGEE. The length of the CDR3 is 16 residues. Looking up the rest from reference TRBV9 and TRBJ2-1 gives the full variable domain: DSGVTQTPKHLITATGQRVTLRCSPRSGDLSVYWYQQSLDQGLQFLIQYYNGEERAKGNILERFSAQQFPDLHSELNLSSLELGDSALYFCASSVRSGGSYNEQFFGPGTRLTVL.

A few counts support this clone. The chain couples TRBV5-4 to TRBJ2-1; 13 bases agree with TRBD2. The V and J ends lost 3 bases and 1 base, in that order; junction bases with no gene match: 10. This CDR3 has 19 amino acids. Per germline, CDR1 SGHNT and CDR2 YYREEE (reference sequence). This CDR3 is CASSSLGLAGADSYNEQFF. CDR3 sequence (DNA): TGTGCCAGCAGCTCCCTTGGACTAGCGGGAGCTGATTCCTACAATGAGCAGTTCTTC.

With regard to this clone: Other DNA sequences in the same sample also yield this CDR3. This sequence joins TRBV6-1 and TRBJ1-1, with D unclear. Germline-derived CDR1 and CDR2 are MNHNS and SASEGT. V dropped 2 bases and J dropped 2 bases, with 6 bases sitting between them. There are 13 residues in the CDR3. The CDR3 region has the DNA TGTGCCAGCAGTGAACAGGAAAACACTGAAGCTTTCTTT. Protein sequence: CASSEQENTEAFF.

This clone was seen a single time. The CDR3 here is CASSYGGVGNQPQHF. CDR3 coding DNA: TGTGCCAGCAGTTACGGAGGGGTTGGCAATCAGCCCCAGCATTTT. The chain recombines TRBV6-6 with TRBJ1-5, with TRBD1 as a possible D gene (5 bases). This CDR3 is built from 15 residues. Germline V gene lookup returns CDR1 MNHNY and CDR2 SVGAGI (reference sequence). V dropped 2 bases and J dropped 2 bases, with 10 bases sitting between them.

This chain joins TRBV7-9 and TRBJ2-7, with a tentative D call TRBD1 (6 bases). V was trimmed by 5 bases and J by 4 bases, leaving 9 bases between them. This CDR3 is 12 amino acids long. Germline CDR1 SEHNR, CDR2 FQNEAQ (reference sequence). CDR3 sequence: CASSGDTYEQYF. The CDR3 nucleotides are TGTGCCAGCAGCGGGGACACTTACGAGCAGTACTTC.

Here the CDR3 reads CASSQGQGQGEQYF. The CDR3 bases are TGTGCCAGCAGCCAGGGACAGGGGCAGGGAGAGCAGTACTTC. V gene TRBV28 combines with J gene TRBJ2-7; 10 bases line up with TRBD1. V shed 6 bases and J 7 bases; nucleotides not matched to a gene: 9. The germline gives CDR1 MDHEN, CDR2 SYDVKM. The CDR3 length is 14 residues.

DNA of the CDR3: TGTGCCAGCAGTTTCGACAGGGGCTCCTACAATGAGCAGTTCTTC. Amino acids: CASSFDRGSYNEQFF. The chain joins TRBV27 to TRBJ2-1, with 8 bases matching TRBD1. This CDR3 is built from 15 residues. V gave up 3 bases and J gave up 0 bases; unmatched junction bases: 1. Germline V gene sequence: CDR1 MNHEY, CDR2 SMNVEV (reference sequence).

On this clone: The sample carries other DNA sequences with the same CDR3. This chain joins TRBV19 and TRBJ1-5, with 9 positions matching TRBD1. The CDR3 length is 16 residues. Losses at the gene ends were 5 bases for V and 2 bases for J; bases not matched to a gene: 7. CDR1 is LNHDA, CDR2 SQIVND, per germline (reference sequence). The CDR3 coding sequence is TGTGCCAGTAGTTCAACAGGGGGCGTTGGCAATCAGCCCCAGCATTTT. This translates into CASSSTGGVGNQPQHF. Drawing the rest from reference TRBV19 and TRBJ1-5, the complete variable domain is DGGITQSPKYLFRKEGQNVTLSCEQNLNHDAMYWYRQDPGQGLRLIYYSQIVNDFQKGDIAEGYSVSREKKESFPLTVTSAQKNPTAFYLCASSSTGGVGNQPQHFGDGTRLSIL.

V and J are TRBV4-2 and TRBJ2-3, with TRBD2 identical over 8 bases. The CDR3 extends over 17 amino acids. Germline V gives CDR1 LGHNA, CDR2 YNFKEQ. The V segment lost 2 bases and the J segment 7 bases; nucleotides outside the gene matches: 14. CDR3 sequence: CASSQSERGPIPYTQYF. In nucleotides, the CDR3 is TGTGCCAGCAGCCAATCCGAGCGGGGGCCTATACCCTATACGCAGTATTTT.

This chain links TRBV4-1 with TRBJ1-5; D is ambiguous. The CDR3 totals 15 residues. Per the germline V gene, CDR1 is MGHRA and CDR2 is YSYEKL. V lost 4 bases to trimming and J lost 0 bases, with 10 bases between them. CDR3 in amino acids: CASSPAVNSNQPQHF. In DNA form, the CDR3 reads TGCGCCAGCAGCCCCGCAGTTAATAGCAATCAGCCCCAGCATTTT.